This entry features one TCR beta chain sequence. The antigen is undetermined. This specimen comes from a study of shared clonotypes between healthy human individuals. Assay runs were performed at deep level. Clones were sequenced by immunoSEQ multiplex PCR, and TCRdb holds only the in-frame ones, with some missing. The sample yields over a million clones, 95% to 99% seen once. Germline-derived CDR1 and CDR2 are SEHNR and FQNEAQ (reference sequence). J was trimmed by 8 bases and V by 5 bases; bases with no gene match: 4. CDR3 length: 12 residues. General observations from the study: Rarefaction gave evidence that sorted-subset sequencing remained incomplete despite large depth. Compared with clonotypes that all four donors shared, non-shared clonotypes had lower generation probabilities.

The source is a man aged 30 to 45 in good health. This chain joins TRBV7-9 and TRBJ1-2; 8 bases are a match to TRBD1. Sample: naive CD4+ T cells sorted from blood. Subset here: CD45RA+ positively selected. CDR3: CASSQQGEGYTF. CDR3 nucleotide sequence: TGTGCCAGCAGCCAACAGGGGGAAGGCTACACCTTC.